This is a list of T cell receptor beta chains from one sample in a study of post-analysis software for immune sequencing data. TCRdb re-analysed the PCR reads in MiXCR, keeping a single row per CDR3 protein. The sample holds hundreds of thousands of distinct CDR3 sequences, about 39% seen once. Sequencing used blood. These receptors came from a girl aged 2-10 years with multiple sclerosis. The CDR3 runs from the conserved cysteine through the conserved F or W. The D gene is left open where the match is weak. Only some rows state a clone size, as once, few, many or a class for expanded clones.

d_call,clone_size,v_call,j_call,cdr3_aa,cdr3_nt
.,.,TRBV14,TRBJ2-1,CASSQVPGGYNEQFF,TGTGCCAGCAGCCAAGTACCCGGCGGCTACAATGAGCAGTTCTTC
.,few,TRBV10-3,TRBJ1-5,CASGALDSPNQPQHF,TGTGCCTCAGGGGCTTTGGACAGCCCCAATCAGCCCCAGCATTTT
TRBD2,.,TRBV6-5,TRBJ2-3,CASSYTSGGTHTDTQYF,TGTGCCAGCAGTTACACTAGCGGGGGGACCCACACAGATACGCAGTATTTT
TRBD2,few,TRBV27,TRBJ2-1,CASSPLLLADDGRNEQFF,TGTGCCAGCAGTCCCCTCCTACTAGCGGACGATGGGAGGAATGAGCAGTTCTTC
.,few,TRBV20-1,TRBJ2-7,CSAREGTPREQYF,TGCAGTGCTAGAGAAGGGACCCCCCGGGAGCAGTACTTC
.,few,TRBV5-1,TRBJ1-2,CASSWDVTYGYTF,TGCGCCAGCAGCTGGGACGTAACCTATGGCTACACCTTC
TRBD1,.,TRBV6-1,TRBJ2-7,CASSEVPGATGHYEQYF,TGTGCCAGCAGTGAAGTTCCCGGCGCGACAGGGCATTACGAGCAGTACTTC
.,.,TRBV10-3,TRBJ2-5,CAISGEHQETQYF,TGTGCCATCAGTGGGGAACATCAAGAGACCCAGTACTTC
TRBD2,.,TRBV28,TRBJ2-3,CASSFSGAGAYTDTQYF,TGTGCCAGCAGTTTTAGCGGGGCAGGGGCTTACACAGATACGCAGTATTTT
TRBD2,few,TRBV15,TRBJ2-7,CATSRAGLAGGSSYEQYF,TGTGCCACCAGCAGAGCGGGACTAGCGGGAGGGAGCTCCTACGAGCAGTACTTC
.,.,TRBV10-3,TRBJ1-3,CAINEGSGRTGNTIYF,TGTGCCATCAACGAAGGCTCGGGAAGGACTGGAAACACCATATATTTT